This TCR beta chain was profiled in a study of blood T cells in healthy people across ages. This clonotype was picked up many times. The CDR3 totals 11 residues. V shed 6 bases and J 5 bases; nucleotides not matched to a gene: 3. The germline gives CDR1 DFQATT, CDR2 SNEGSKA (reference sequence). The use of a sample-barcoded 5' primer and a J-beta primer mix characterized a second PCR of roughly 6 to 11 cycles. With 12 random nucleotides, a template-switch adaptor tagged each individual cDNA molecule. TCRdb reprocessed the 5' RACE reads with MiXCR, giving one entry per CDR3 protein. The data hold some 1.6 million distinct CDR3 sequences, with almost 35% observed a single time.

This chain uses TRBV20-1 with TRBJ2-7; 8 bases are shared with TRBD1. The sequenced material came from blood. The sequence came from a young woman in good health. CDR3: CSADRGNEQYF. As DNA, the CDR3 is TGCAGTGCCGACAGGGGCAACGAGCAGTACTTC.